This is a list of T cell receptor beta chains from one sample in a study of blood T cell repertoires in COVID-19. Profiling relied on immunoSEQ multiplex PCR, and the TCRdb table lists in-frame clones only, not all of them. The table records 65,000 to 90,000 clones, under 95% of them present only once. Sample: peripheral blood. The receptor set was obtained from a human donor in a cohort sampled during active COVID-19. Each CDR3 is given with its conserved first and last residue. A D gene is named only where the DNA matches it firmly. Part of the rows lack a size; the others show once, few, many or a class for expanded clones.

clone size: -
J gene: TRBJ1-5
V gene: TRBV7-2
D gene: -
CDR3 protein: CASSLGTVGNQPQHF
CDR3 DNA: TGTGCCAGCAGCTTAGGGACAGTAGGCAATCAGCCCCAGCATTTT

clone size: -
J gene: TRBJ2-1
V gene: TRBV7-2
D gene: -
CDR3 protein: CASSFKADSYNEQFF
CDR3 DNA: TGTGCCAGCAGCTTCAAAGCGGACTCCTACAATGAGCAGTTCTTC

clone size: -
J gene: TRBJ2-1
V gene: TRBV3-1/TRBV3-2
D gene: -
CDR3 protein: CASSRWENEQFF
CDR3 DNA: TGTGCCAGCAGCCGATGGGAGAATGAGCAGTTCTTC

clone size: -
J gene: TRBJ2-2
V gene: TRBV7-9
D gene: -
CDR3 protein: CASSFDSSTGELFF
CDR3 DNA: TGTGCCAGCAGCTTTGACAGTAGCACCGGGGAGCTGTTTTTT

clone size: -
J gene: TRBJ2-3
V gene: TRBV4-2
D gene: TRBD2
CDR3 protein: CASSQGTSGSTDTQYF
CDR3 DNA: TGTGCCAGCAGCCAAGGGACTAGCGGTAGCACAGATACGCAGTATTTT

clone size: -
J gene: TRBJ2-1
V gene: TRBV5-1
D gene: TRBD1
CDR3 protein: CASSSGPGGGEQFF
CDR3 DNA: TGCGCCAGCAGCTCCGGTCCAGGGGGCGGTGAGCAGTTCTTC

clone size: once
J gene: TRBJ1-2
V gene: TRBV9
D gene: -
CDR3 protein: CASSVHPWGGYGYTF
CDR3 DNA: TGTGCCAGCAGCGTACATCCCTGGGGAGGCTATGGCTACACCTTC

clone size: -
J gene: TRBJ1-1
V gene: TRBV7-2
D gene: -
CDR3 protein: CASGGVPNTEAFF
CDR3 DNA: TGTGCCAGCGGGGGGGTCCCCAACACTGAAGCTTTCTTT

clone size: -
J gene: TRBJ2-1
V gene: TRBV5-1
D gene: -
CDR3 protein: CASSFGPGGLNNEQFF
CDR3 DNA: TGCGCCAGCAGCTTCGGGCCCGGGGGATTAAACAATGAGCAGTTCTTC

clone size: -
J gene: TRBJ2-7
V gene: TRBV4-3
D gene: -
CDR3 protein: CASSPVGGGGSYEQYF
CDR3 DNA: TGCGCCAGCAGCCCAGTCGGGGGCGGGGGCTCCTACGAGCAGTACTTC

clone size: -
J gene: TRBJ1-1
V gene: TRBV10-1
D gene: -
CDR3 protein: CASSVSTGNTEAFF
CDR3 DNA: TGCGCCAGCAGTGTTTCGACAGGGAACACTGAAGCTTTCTTT

clone size: once
J gene: TRBJ2-1
V gene: TRBV2
D gene: -
CDR3 protein: CASSSGQGPYNEQFF
CDR3 DNA: TGTGCCAGCAGTAGTGGGCAGGGGCCCTACAATGAGCAGTTCTTC

clone size: -
J gene: TRBJ1-5
V gene: TRBV6-5
D gene: -
CDR3 protein: CASSIDSYNQPQHF
CDR3 DNA: TGTGCCAGCAGCATCGACAGTTACAATCAGCCCCAGCATTTT

clone size: -
J gene: TRBJ1-5
V gene: TRBV6-1
D gene: TRBD1
CDR3 protein: CASSGTGIIGSNQPQHF
CDR3 DNA: TGTGCCAGCAGTGGGACAGGGATCATCGGTAGCAATCAGCCCCAGCATTTT

clone size: -
J gene: TRBJ2-1
V gene: TRBV11-3
D gene: TRBD1
CDR3 protein: CASSSGQGASYNEQFF
CDR3 DNA: TGTGCCAGCAGCTCCGGACAGGGGGCTAGTTACAATGAGCAGTTCTTC

clone size: -
J gene: TRBJ2-3
V gene: TRBV6-2/TRBV6-3
D gene: -
CDR3 protein: CASSYEIKRGTDTQYF
CDR3 DNA: TGTGCCAGCAGTTACGAGATTAAGCGAGGAACAGATACGCAGTATTTT

clone size: -
J gene: TRBJ1-1
V gene: TRBV7-9
D gene: -
CDR3 protein: CASAQIASNTEAFF
CDR3 DNA: TGTGCCAGCGCGCAAATAGCCTCGAACACTGAAGCTTTCTTT

clone size: -
J gene: TRBJ2-2
V gene: TRBV25-1
D gene: TRBD2
CDR3 protein: CASSLSSGGSGTGELFF
CDR3 DNA: TGTGCCAGCAGTTTGTCTAGCGGGGGTTCGGGCACCGGGGAGCTGTTTTTT

clone size: -
J gene: TRBJ2-3
V gene: TRBV18
D gene: -
CDR3 protein: CASSEAGPPDTQYF
CDR3 DNA: TGTGCCAGCTCAGAGGCAGGGCCCCCAGATACGCAGTATTTT

clone size: -
J gene: TRBJ2-1
V gene: TRBV3-1/TRBV3-2
D gene: -
CDR3 protein: CASSQGILGSHNEQFF
CDR3 DNA: TGTGCCAGCAGCCAAGGAATACTAGGGTCCCACAATGAGCAGTTCTTC

clone size: -
J gene: TRBJ2-1
V gene: TRBV19
D gene: -
CDR3 protein: CASSSRGESGGRYNEQFF
CDR3 DNA: TGTGCCAGTAGTTCCAGGGGGGAAAGCGGGGGCCGATACAATGAGCAGTTCTTC

clone size: -
J gene: TRBJ2-3
V gene: TRBV3-1/TRBV3-2
D gene: TRBD2
CDR3 protein: CASSRPTETSATDTQYF
CDR3 DNA: TGTGCCAGCAGCCGCCCCACGGAGACTAGCGCCACAGATACGCAGTATTTT

clone size: -
J gene: TRBJ1-2
V gene: TRBV2
D gene: TRBD1
CDR3 protein: CASSGQGAGGYTF
CDR3 DNA: TGTGCCAGCAGTGGACAGGGGGCAGGTGGCTACACCTTC